This TCR gamma chain came from a study of gammadelta T cells in human blood. Germline CDR1 is EGSNGY and CDR2 is YDSYNSKV. V lost 3 bases to trimming and J lost 2 bases; unmatched junction nucleotides: 10. This CDR3 contains 15 residues. TCRdb called clones anew from the RT-PCR reads with CATT. The sample holds some 560 gamma-chain clones, less than 3.5% seen once. This clone is termed hyperexpanded. Its antigen remains unknown. General observations from the study: Microbial exposure reportedly appeared to drive polyclonal expansion of innate gamma-delta T cells right after birth.

The specimen sequenced was non-Vgamma9Vdelta2 gamma-delta T cells from adult blood. This chain joins TRGV2 and TRGJ1 or TRGJ2. The TCR originated in a human donor. CDR3 region: CATWDRRHDYYKKLF. The CDR3 coding sequence is TGTGCCACCTGGGACCGGCGACACGATTATTATAAGAAACTCTTT.